Listed below are T cell receptor beta chains from one sample, sequenced in a study of CD8 T cells in Susac syndrome. A single record per CDR3 protein comes from TCRdb applying MiXCR to the immunoSEQ multiplex PCR reads. The profile covers roughly 140,000 distinct CDR3 sequences, with about 94% appearing a single time and approximately 0.25% taken by the ten largest. Sequencing input: CD8+ T cells from PBMCs. The receptor set was obtained from a human donor in good health. The CDR3 runs from the conserved cysteine through the conserved F or W. D genes are given only for firm matches. The size of a clone is reported for some rows only, either as once, few or many, or as a class for expanded clones.

d_call j_call clone_size v_call cdr3_nt cdr3_aa
. TRBJ1-4 once TRBV15 TGTGCCACCAGCAGACGCCTGGGCCGACAGGTAGTGGGAGAAAAACTGTTTTTT CATSRRLGRQVVGEKLFF
. TRBJ2-1 . TRBV29-1 TGCAGCGTTGCATTTGCAGTTCGTTTCTACAATGAGCAGTTCTTC CSVAFAVRFYNEQFF
. TRBJ2-1 . TRBV7-9 TGTGCCAGCAGCTTATTTCTGGATGGTGAGCAGTTCTTC CASSLFLDGEQFF
TRBD2 TRBJ2-1 . TRBV30 TGTGCCTGGACTAGCGGGACCTCCTACAATGAGCAGTTCTTC CAWTSGTSYNEQFF
. TRBJ2-1 . TRBV29-1 TGCAGCGTTGAAGATGGGCTAGCCCATGAGCAGTTCTTC CSVEDGLAHEQFF
. TRBJ2-7 . TRBV7-9 TGTGCCAGCAGCGAGCCGGGACAAGACTACGAGCAGTACTTC CASSEPGQDYEQYF
. TRBJ2-7 once TRBV27 TGTGCCAGCACTTCGAGGGGCGAGCAGTACTTC CASTSRGEQYF
. TRBJ1-5 . TRBV10-3 TGTGCCATCAGTGAGTCTGAGGGTCAGCCCCAGCATTTT CAISESEGQPQHF
. TRBJ2-2 . TRBV2 TGTGCCAGCAGTGAACTTTCCGCGAACACCGGGGAGCTGTTTTTT CASSELSANTGELFF
. TRBJ2-5 . TRBV30 TGTGCCTGGAGTGTACCAGGATTGCAGGGCTGTCAGTACTTC CAWSVPGLQGCQYF
. TRBJ2-7 . TRBV4-2 TGTGCCAGCAGCCAAGGACCGACCTACGAGCAGTACTTC CASSQGPTYEQYF
TRBD1 TRBJ2-1 . TRBV18 TGTGCCAGCTCACCAACGGACAGGACCTACAATGAGCAGTTCTTC CASSPTDRTYNEQFF
TRBD1 TRBJ2-2 . TRBV19 TGTGCCAGTAGTATTCTACAGGGGGGAGGGCTGTTTTTT CASSILQGGGLFF
. TRBJ2-7 . TRBV11-1 TGTGCCAGCAGCCCAGGGAACCCCTACGAGCAGTACTTC CASSPGNPYEQYF
. TRBJ1-2 . TRBV5-6 TGTGCCAGCAGCTTCGGGACGGCTAACTATGGCTACACCTTC CASSFGTANYGYTF
. TRBJ2-2 . TRBV20-1 TGCAGTGCTAGACAGGAGAACACCGGGGAGCTGTTTTTT CSARQENTGELFF
. TRBJ2-7 . TRBV13 TGTGCCAGCAGCTTCCAGGGAAGCTCCTACGAGCAGTACTTC CASSFQGSSYEQYF
. TRBJ1-1 . TRBV2 TGTGCCAGCAAATGGACCGCACGGGCTTTCTTT CASKWTARAFF
. TRBJ2-1 . TRBV30 TGTGCCTGGGGGGTAACGGGGAAAGAGCAGTTCTTC CAWGVTGKEQFF